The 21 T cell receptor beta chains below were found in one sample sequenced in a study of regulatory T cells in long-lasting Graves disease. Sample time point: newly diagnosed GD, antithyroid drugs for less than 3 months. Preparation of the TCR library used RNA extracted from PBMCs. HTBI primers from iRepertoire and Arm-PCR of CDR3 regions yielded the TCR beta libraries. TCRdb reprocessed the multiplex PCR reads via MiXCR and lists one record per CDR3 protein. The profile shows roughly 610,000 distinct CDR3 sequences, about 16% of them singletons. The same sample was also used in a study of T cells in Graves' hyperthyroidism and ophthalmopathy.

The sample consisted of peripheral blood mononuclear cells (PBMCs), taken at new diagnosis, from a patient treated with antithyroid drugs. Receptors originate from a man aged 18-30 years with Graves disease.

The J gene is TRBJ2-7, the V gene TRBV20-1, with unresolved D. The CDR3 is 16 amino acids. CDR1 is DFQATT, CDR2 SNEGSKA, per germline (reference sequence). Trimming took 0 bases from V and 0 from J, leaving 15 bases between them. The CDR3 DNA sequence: TGCAGTGCTAGAGATCTAGAACGTCCGAGCTCCTACGAGCAGTACTTC. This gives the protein CSARDLERPSSYEQYF.

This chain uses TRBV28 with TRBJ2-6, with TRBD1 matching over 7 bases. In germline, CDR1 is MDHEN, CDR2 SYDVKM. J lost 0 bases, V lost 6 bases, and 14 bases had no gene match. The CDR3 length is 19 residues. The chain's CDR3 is CASSLSGTEIFSGANVLTF. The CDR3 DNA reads TGTGCCAGCAGCCTGTCCGGGACAGAAATTTTCTCTGGGGCCAACGTCCTGACTTTC.

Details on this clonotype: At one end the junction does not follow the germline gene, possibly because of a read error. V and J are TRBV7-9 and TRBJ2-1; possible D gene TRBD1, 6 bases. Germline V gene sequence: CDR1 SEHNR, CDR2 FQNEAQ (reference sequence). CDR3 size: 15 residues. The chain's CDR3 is CASSLGQGLLNGQFF. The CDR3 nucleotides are TGTGCCAGCAGCTTAGGGCAGGGGCTTCTCAATGGGCAGTTCTTC.

DNA for the CDR3: TGTGCCAGCAGCCGCCCGACAGGTCGAACTGAAGCTTTCTTT. This encodes CASSRPTGRTEAFF. This chain joins TRBV7-9 and TRBJ1-1, with TRBD1 as a possible D gene (6 bases). Trimming stripped 5 bases from V and 5 bases from J, with 15 bases between. Germline CDR1 is SEHNR and CDR2 is FQNEAQ (reference sequence). This CDR3 has 14 residues.

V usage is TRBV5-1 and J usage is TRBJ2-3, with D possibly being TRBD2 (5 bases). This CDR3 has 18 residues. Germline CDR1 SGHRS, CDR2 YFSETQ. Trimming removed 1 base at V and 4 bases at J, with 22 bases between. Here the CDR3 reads CASSLLPLARTLPDTQYF. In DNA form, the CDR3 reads TGCGCCAGCAGCTTGCTGCCCCTAGCTAGGACGTTGCCAGATACGCAGTATTTT.

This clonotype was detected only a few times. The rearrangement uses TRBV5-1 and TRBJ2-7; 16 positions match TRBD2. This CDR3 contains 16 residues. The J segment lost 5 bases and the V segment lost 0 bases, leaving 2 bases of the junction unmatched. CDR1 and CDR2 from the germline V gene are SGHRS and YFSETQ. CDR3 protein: CASSLGGLAGGNEQYF. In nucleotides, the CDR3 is TGCGCCAGCAGCTTGGGGGGACTAGCGGGAGGGAACGAGCAGTACTTC.

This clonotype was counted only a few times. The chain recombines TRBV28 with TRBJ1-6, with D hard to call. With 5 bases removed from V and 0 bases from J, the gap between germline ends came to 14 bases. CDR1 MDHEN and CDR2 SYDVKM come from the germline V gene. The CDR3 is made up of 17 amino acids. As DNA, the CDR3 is TGTGCCAGCAGTGCCAAGCGGTTGAGCTCCTATAATTCACCCCTCCACTTT. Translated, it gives CASSAKRLSSYNSPLHF. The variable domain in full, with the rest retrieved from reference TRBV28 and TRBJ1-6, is DVKVTQSSRYLVKRTGEKVFLECVQDMDHENMFWYRQDPGLGLRLIYFSYDVKMKEKGDIPEGYSVSREKKERFSLILESASTNQTSMYLCASSAKRLSSYNSPLHFGNGTRLTVT.

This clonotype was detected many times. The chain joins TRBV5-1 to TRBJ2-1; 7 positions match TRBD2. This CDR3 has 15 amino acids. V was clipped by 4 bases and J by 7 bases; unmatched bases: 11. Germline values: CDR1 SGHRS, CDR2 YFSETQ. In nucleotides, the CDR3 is TGCGCCAGCAGCCTCCAGCCGGGAGGAGGAAATGAGCAGTTCTTC. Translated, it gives CASSLQPGGGNEQFF. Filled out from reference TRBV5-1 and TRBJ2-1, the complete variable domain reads KAGVTQTPRYLIKTRGQQVTLSCSPISGHRSVSWYQQTPGQGLQFLFEYFSETQRNKGNFPGRFSGRQFSNSRSEMNVSTLELGDSALYLCASSLQPGGGNEQFFGPGTRLTVL.

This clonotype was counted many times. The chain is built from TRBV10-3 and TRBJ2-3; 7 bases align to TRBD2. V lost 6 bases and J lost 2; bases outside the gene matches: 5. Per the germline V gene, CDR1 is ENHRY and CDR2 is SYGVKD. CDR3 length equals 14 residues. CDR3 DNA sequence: TGTGCCATCAGGCGAGGGAGGGACACAGATACGCAGTATTTT. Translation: CAIRRGRDTDTQYF.

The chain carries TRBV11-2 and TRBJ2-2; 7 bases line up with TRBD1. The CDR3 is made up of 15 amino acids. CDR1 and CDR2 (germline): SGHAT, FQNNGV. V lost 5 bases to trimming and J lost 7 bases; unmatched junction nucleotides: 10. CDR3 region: CASSELGGDSGELFF. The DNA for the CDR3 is TGTGCCAGCAGCGAATTAGGTGGGGACAGCGGGGAGCTGTTTTTT.

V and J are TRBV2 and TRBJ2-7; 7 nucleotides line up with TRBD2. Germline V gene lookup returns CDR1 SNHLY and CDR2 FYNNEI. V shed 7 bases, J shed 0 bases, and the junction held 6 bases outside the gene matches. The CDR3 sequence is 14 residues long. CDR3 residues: CASNTAGSSYEQYF. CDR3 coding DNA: TGTGCCAGCAACACAGCGGGGAGCTCCTACGAGCAGTACTTC.

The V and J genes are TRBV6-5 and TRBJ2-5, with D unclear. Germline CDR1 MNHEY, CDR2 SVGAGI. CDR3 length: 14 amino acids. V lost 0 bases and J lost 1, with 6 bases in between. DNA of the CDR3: TGTGCCAGCAGTTACTCCCACTCCCAAGAGACCCAGTACTTC. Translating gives CASSYSHSQETQYF.

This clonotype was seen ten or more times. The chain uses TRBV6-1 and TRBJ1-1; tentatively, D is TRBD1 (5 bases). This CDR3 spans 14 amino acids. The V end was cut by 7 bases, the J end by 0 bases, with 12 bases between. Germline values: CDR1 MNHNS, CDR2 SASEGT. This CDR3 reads CASTQRQMNTEAFF. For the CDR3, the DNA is TGTGCCAGCACCCAGAGACAGATGAACACTGAAGCTTTCTTT.

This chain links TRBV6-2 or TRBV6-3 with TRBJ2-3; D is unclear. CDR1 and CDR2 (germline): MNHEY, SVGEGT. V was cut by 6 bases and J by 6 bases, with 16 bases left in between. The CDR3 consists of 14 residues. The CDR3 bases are TGTGCCAGCAGAACGGACCCGTTGTGGGATACGCAGTATTTT. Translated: CASRTDPLWDTQYF.

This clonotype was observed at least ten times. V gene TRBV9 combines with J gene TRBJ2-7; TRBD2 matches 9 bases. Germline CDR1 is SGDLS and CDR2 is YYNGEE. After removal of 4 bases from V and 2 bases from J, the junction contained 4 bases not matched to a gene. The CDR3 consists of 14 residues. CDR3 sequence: CASSTGLATYEQYF. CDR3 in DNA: TGTGCCAGCAGCACGGGACTAGCCACCTACGAGCAGTACTTC.

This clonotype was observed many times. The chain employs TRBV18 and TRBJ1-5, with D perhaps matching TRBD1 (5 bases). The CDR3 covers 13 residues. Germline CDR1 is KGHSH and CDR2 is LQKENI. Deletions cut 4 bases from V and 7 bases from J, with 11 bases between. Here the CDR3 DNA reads TGTGCCAGCTCACGTCAGAGGGACCAGCCCCAGCATTTT. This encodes CASSRQRDQPQHF.

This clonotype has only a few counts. CDR3 DNA: TGCGCCAGCAGCCAAGGGGGAAAGGGTTACAATCAGCCCCAGCATTTT. It yields the protein CASSQGGKGYNQPQHF. V is TRBV4-1 and J is TRBJ1-5; D not certain. The V gene's germline CDR1 is MGHRA and CDR2 YSYEKL. This CDR3 has 16 amino acids. V lost 1 base and J 3 bases, leaving 13 bases between the germline ends.

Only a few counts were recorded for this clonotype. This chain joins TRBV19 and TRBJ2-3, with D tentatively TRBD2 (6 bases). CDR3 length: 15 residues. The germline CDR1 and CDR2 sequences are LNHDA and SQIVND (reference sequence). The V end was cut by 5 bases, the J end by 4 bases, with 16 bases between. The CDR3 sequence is CASSPPPGESDTQYF. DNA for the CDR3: TGTGCCAGTAGTCCCCCCCCGGGAGAATCAGATACGCAGTATTTT.

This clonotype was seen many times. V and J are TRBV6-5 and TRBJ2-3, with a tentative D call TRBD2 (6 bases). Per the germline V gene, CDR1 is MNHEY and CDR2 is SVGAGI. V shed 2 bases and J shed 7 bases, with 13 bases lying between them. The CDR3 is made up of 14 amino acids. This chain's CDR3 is CASSYGGATYTQYF. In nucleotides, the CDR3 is TGTGCCAGCAGTTACGGCGGGGCGACCTATACGCAGTATTTT.

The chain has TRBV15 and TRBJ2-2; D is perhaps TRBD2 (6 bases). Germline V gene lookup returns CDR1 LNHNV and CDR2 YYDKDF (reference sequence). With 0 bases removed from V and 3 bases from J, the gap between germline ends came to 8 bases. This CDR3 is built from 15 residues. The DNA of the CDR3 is TGTGCCACCAGCAGAGATGGAGGGTACACCGGGGAGCTGTTTTTT. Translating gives CATSRDGGYTGELFF.

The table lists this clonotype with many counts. Written as DNA, the CDR3 is TGTGCCAGCAGCTTAGGGGCTAGCGGGAGAGGATCCTACAATGAGCAGTTCTTC. It is translated as CASSLGASGRGSYNEQFF. This chain links TRBV7-2 with TRBJ2-1; 10 positions agree with TRBD2. V dropped 1 base and J dropped 1; count of bases not matched to a gene: 7. This CDR3 has 18 residues. Germline CDR1 SGHTA, CDR2 FQGNSA.